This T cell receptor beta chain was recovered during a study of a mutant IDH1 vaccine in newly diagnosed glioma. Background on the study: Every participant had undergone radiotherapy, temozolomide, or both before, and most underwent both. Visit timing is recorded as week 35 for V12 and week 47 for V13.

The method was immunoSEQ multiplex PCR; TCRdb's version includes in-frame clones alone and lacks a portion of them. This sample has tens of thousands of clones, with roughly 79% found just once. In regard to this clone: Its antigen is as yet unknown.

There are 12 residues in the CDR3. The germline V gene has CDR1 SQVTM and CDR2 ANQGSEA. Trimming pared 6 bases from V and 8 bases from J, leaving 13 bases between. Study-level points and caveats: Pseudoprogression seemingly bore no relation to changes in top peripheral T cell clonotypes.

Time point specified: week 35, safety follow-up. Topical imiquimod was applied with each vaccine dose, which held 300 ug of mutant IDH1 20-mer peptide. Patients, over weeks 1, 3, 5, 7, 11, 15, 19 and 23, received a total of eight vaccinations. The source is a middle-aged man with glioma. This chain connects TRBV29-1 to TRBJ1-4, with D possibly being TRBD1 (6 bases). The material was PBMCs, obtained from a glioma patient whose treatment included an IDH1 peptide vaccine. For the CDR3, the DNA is TGCAGCGTAGCAGGGGTGGGCGAAAAACTGTTTTTT. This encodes CSVAGVGEKLFF.